Sequencing of this T cell receptor beta chain was carried out in a study of Ad26.COV2.S vaccination and SARS-CoV-2 variants. Clones were read by immunoSEQ multiplex PCR, and TCRdb kept only the in-frame ones, dropping some. The sample contains more than 350,000 clones, over 75% of which appear only once. As to treatment: 15 to 20 received Ad26.COV2.S at low or high dose, single or two shots; roughly five received placebo; per-sample allocation not given. The samples date from day 63 after the first vaccine or placebo injection. This CDR3 has 13 residues. The V end was cut by 0 bases, the J end by 6 bases, with 6 bases between. CDR1 SGHNT and CDR2 YENEEA come from the germline V gene.

The sequence came from a person aged 18-65 years who received the Ad26.COV2.S COVID-19 vaccine or a placebo. The chain uses TRBV11-3 and TRBJ2-1; maybe TRBD1 (5 bases). Specimen: peripheral blood, collected in a trial of Ad26.COV2.S vaccine versus placebo. CDR3: CASSLDRGNEQFF. The DNA of the CDR3 is TGTGCCAGCAGCTTAGATAGGGGCAATGAGCAGTTCTTC.